Sequencing of this T cell receptor beta chain was carried out in a study of vaccination effects on CD4 cells after COVID-19. A remark on this clone: Antigen: not known. A junction end diverges from the germline sequence, so it may reflect a read error.

The assay was immunoSEQ multiplex PCR, and TCRdb's table has in-frame clones only and misses some. The sample comprises 30,000 to 35,000 clones, around 73% of which are singletons, and roughly 30% rests with the top ten. Sequencing was preceded by expansion of antigen-specific CD4+ T cells with viral peptide pools in the ViraFEST assay. Investigators separated out CD4+ T cells once around nine days of culture had passed. Among the vaccine recipients, none had a prior SARS-CoV-2 infection, and nucleocapsid antibodies were negative. On day 3 and again on day 7, half the medium was replaced with IL-2 medium. The CDR3 totals 15 residues. Germline lookup yields CDR1 KGHSH and CDR2 LQKENI. Study observations and caveats: Marked clonal contraction was seen in infection- and vaccine-induced clones late after vaccination.

The sample here was CD4+ T cells from PBMCs cultured with HCoV-OC43 spike peptides, taken before COVID-19 vaccination. This sample's subset: HCoV-OC43 spike overlapping peptide pool stimulation. This sequence joins TRBV18 and TRBJ1-1; D is perhaps TRBD1 (6 bases). The sequence derives from a human donor who received a COVID-19 vaccine. The CDR3 bases are TGTGCCAGCTCACAACCACTGACAGACCCCCGGAAGGGGGTCTTT. The encoded protein is CASSQPLTDPRKGVF.